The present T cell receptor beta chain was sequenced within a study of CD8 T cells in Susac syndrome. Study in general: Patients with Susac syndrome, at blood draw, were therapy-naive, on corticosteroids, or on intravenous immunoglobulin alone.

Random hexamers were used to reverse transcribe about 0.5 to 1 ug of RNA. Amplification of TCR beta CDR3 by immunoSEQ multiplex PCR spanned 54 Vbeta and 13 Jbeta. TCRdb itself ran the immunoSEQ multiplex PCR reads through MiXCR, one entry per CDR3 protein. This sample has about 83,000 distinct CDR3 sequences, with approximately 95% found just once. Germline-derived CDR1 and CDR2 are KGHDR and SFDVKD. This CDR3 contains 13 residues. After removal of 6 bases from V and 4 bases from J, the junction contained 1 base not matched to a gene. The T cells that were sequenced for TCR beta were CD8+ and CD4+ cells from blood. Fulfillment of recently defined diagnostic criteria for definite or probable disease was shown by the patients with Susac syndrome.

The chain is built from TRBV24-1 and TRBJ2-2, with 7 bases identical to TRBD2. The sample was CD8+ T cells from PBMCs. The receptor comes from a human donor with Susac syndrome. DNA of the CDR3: TGTGCCACCAGTCCGGGAGGCACCGGGGAGCTGTTTTTT. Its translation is CATSPGGTGELFF.